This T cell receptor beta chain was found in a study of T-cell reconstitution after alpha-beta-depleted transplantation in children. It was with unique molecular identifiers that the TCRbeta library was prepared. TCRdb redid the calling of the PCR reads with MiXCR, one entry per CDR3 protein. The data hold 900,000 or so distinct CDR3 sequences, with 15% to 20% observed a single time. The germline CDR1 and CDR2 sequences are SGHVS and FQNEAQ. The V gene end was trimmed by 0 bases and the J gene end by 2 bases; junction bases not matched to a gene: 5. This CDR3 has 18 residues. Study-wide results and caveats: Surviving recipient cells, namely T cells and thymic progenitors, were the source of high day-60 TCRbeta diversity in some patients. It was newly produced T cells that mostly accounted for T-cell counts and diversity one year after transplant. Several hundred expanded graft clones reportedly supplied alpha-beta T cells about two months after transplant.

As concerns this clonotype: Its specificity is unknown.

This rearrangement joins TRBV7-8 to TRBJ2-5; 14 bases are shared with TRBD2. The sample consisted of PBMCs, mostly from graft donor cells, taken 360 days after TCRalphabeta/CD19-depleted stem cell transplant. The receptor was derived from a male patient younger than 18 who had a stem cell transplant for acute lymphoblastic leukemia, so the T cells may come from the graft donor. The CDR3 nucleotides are TGTGCCAGCAGCTTAGCGGGACTAGCGGGAGCCATACAAGAGACCCAGTACTTC. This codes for CASSLAGLAGAIQETQYF.